Presented here are 26 T cell receptor beta chains from one specimen sequenced in a study of blood T cell repertoires in COVID-19. Sequencing used immunoSEQ multiplex PCR; TCRdb keeps in-frame clones, though not all of them. The sample consists of 200,000 or so clones, around 82% of them appearing once. Sequencing used peripheral blood. The receptors derive from a woman aged 70-85 years with acute or convalescent COVID-19.

The chain has TRBV7-9 and TRBJ1-2, with TRBD1 matching 8 bases. This CDR3 has 14 residues. Germline loops: CDR1 SEHNR, CDR2 FQNEAQ (reference sequence). With 2 bases clipped from V and 5 bases from J, the junction kept 4 bases outside the gene matches. CDR3 coding DNA: TGTGCCAGCAGCTTAACGGGACAGGAGTATGGCTACACCTTC. This translates into CASSLTGQEYGYTF.

The chain employs TRBV28 and TRBJ1-6; D unresolved. This CDR3 contains 12 residues. CDR1 MDHEN and CDR2 SYDVKM come from the germline V gene. The V and J ends lost 7 bases and 14 bases respectively, with 15 bases between them. The DNA of the CDR3 is TGTGCCAGCAATCAGGATGTATACTCCCTCCACTTT. It yields the protein CASNQDVYSLHF.

V and J are TRBV7-9 and TRBJ2-2, with 8 positions matching TRBD1. The CDR3 totals 16 residues. From germline, CDR1 is SEHNR and CDR2 FQNEAQ (reference sequence). Trimming took 5 bases from V and 4 from J; bases not matched to a gene: 9. CDR3 bases: TGTGCCAGCAGCGCAGGGGGCTCAGCGGTCACCGGGGAGCTGTTTTTT. Its translation is CASSAGGSAVTGELFF.

This clone was picked up one time. This chain joins TRBV10-3 and TRBJ1-1, with D possibly matching TRBD1 (5 bases). Looked up from germline, CDR1 is ENHRY and CDR2 is SYGVKD. The V and J ends lost 10 bases and 0 bases respectively, with 15 bases between them. There are 14 residues in the CDR3. DNA of the CDR3: TGTGCCACGGGGGACGCAGGGATGAACACTGAAGCTTTCTTT. This gives the protein CATGDAGMNTEAFF.

The rearrangement uses TRBV7-9 and TRBJ2-3; 11 bases map to TRBD1. The CDR3 is made up of 14 amino acids. Trimming at V came to 5 bases and at J to 5 bases, leaving 3 bases not matched to a gene. The germline gives CDR1 SEHNR, CDR2 FQNEAQ (reference sequence). CDR3 loop: CASSPDRGLDTQYF. The CDR3 DNA reads as TGTGCCAGCAGCCCGGACAGGGGGCTAGATACGCAGTATTTT.

A few counts support this clone. This chain links TRBV29-1 with TRBJ1-1, with TRBD1 as a possible D gene (6 bases). The V and J ends lost 7 bases and 0 bases respectively, with 12 bases between them. Germline V lookup: CDR1 SQVTM, CDR2 ANQGSEA. This CDR3 region has 13 residues. CDR3 in amino acids: CSAGRTVNTEAFF. For the CDR3, the DNA is TGCAGCGCCGGAAGGACAGTGAACACTGAAGCTTTCTTT.

The chain has TRBV2 and TRBJ2-1, with 13 bases that match TRBD2. Germline-derived CDR1 and CDR2 are SNHLY and FYNNEI. The CDR3 is made up of 16 amino acids. The V and J ends lost 5 bases and 7 bases, in that order; junction bases with no gene match: 8. In DNA form, the CDR3 reads TGTGCCAGCAGTCTCGAACGGGGACTAGCGGGAAATGAGCAGTTCTTC. Encoded protein: CASSLERGLAGNEQFF.

This sequence joins TRBV6-5 and TRBJ1-4, with 7 bases fitting TRBD1. The trim removed 3 bases at V and 7 bases at J, leaving 8 bases unmatched. Germline V gene sequence: CDR1 MNHEY, CDR2 SVGAGI. CDR3 length equals 15 residues. CDR3 bases: TGTGCCAGCAGTTATACGAGGGGGCTGGGTGAAAAACTGTTTTTT. As protein: CASSYTRGLGEKLFF.

The CDR3 sequence: CASSLGLADPTDTQYF. The CDR3 DNA reads as TGTGCCAGCAGCTTGGGACTAGCGGACCCCACAGATACGCAGTATTTT. The chain carries TRBV5-4 and TRBJ2-3, with TRBD2 matching over 9 bases. Germline CDR1 reads SGHNT; CDR2 reads YYREEE (reference sequence). V shed 0 bases, J shed 2 bases, and the junction held 4 bases outside the gene matches. The CDR3 is 16 amino acids.

This chain uses TRBV19 with TRBJ1-1, with 12 bases fitting TRBD1. CDR3 length: 18 residues. The J segment lost 1 base and the V segment lost 0 bases, leaving 6 bases of the junction unmatched. Germline CDR1 is LNHDA and CDR2 is SQIVND (reference sequence). The CDR3 coding sequence is TGTGCCAGTAGTATAGACCGGGACAGGGGGCAGGAGAACACTGAAGCTTTCTTT. It specifies CASSIDRDRGQENTEAFF.

A remark on this clone: Other nucleotide sequences in the sample specify the same CDR3. CDR3: CASSLGQGLSYEQYF. The CDR3 DNA follows: TGTGCCAGCAGCTTGGGGCAGGGCTTATCCTACGAGCAGTACTTC. This chain links TRBV5-4 with TRBJ2-7; D may be TRBD1 (5 bases). The CDR3 has 15 residues. The V end lost 0 bases, the J end lost 1 base, and 11 bases lay between the germline ends. Germline loops: CDR1 SGHNT, CDR2 YYREEE (reference sequence). The entire variable domain, with the rest obtained from reference TRBV5-4 and TRBJ2-7, is as follows: ETGVTQSPTHLIKTRGQQVTLRCSSQSGHNTVSWYQQALGQGPQFIFQYYREEENGRGNFPPRFSGLQFPNYSSELNVNALELDDSALYLCASSLGQGLSYEQYFGPGTRLTVT.

The chain combines TRBV18 with TRBJ1-1; 7 nucleotides align to TRBD1. Germline V CDR1 and CDR2: KGHSH, LQKENI. This CDR3 region has 15 residues. V lost 2 bases to trimming and J lost 4 bases; unmatched junction nucleotides: 7. CDR3 in amino acids: CASSPLTPGGTEAFF. Written as DNA, the CDR3 is TGTGCCAGCTCACCATTAACCCCAGGGGGCACTGAAGCTTTCTTT.

The chain employs TRBV5-1 and TRBJ1-2; 9 positions match TRBD1. Trimming removed 4 bases from V and 6 bases from J; junction bases left unmatched: 7. Germline lookup yields CDR1 SGHRS and CDR2 YFSETQ. The CDR3 totals 14 residues. As DNA, the CDR3 is TGCGCCAGCAGCCTCACTCGGACAGGGGATGGCTACACCTTC. Its translation is CASSLTRTGDGYTF.

The gene calls are TRBV18 and TRBJ1-1, with a tentative D call TRBD1 (5 bases). V dropped 5 bases and J dropped 0 bases, with 16 bases sitting between them. CDR3 length: 16 residues. Germline V gene lookup returns CDR1 KGHSH and CDR2 LQKENI. DNA for the CDR3: TGTGCCAGCTCATTAGGGGTCCAGGGCATGAACACTGAAGCTTTCTTT. Protein: CASSLGVQGMNTEAFF.

The chain couples TRBV28 to TRBJ2-7; 10 nucleotides line up with TRBD2. This CDR3 has 14 amino acids. The germline V gene encodes CDR1 MDHEN and CDR2 SYDVKM. Trimming took 10 bases from V and 3 from J; bases not matched to a gene: 9. The CDR3 sequence is CATRLAGRLYEQYF. DNA for the CDR3: TGTGCCACCAGACTAGCGGGTCGACTCTACGAGCAGTACTTC.

J is TRBJ2-7 and V is TRBV2; D is perhaps TRBD2 (5 bases). Trimming left V 7 bases short and J 6 bases short, with 16 bases between. Germline CDR1 is SNHLY and CDR2 is FYNNEI. This CDR3 is built from 13 residues. In DNA, the CDR3 is TGTGCCAGCAAGTCCGGACTGGAGGCCGAGCAGTACTTC. Its translation is CASKSGLEAEQYF.

The V gene is TRBV6-5, the J gene TRBJ1-4; D is perhaps TRBD1 (5 bases). The germline CDR1 and CDR2 sequences are MNHEY and SVGAGI. The CDR3 runs to 14 residues. V was cut by 6 bases and J by 8 bases, with 16 bases left in between. The CDR3 here is CASRPPGVGEKLFF. The CDR3 DNA reads as TGTGCCAGCAGACCCCCGGGGGTGGGGGAAAAACTGTTTTTT.

CDR3 residues: CATSPGLNEKLFF. CDR3 DNA: TGTGCCACCAGCCCGGGACTGAATGAAAAACTGTTTTTT. The chain recombines TRBV15 with TRBJ1-4; D perhaps matches TRBD1 (5 bases). The CDR3 loop spans 13 amino acids. Trimming cost V 5 bases and J 5 bases, with 9 bases left between them. The germline V gene encodes CDR1 LNHNV and CDR2 YYDKDF (reference sequence).

A single count supports this clone. J is TRBJ2-1 and V is TRBV10-3, with D uncertain. Germline V lookup: CDR1 ENHRY, CDR2 SYGVKD. The CDR3 length is 15 residues. V was shortened by 11 bases and J by 3 bases, with 20 bases between the two germline ends. CDR3 sequence: CAVASTRGGYNEQFF. In DNA form, the CDR3 reads TGTGCCGTCGCCAGTACGCGAGGTGGCTACAATGAGCAGTTCTTC.

The genes are TRBV14 and TRBJ1-6; D perhaps matches TRBD1 (5 bases). Germline CDR1 and CDR2: SGHDN and FVKESK. CDR3 length equals 13 residues. V lost 4 bases, J lost 7 bases, and 8 bases lay in between. This CDR3 reads CASSLRTNSPLHF. CDR3 DNA sequence: TGTGCCAGCAGCCTTAGGACAAATTCACCCCTCCACTTT. The whole variable domain, filled in from reference TRBV14 and TRBJ1-6, reads EAGVTQFPSHSVIEKGQTVTLRCDPISGHDNLYWYRRVMGKEIKFLLHFVKESKQDESGMPNNRFLAERTGGTYSTLKVQPAELEDSGVYFCASSLRTNSPLHFGNGTRLTVT.

In nucleotides, the CDR3 is TGTGCCAGTAACCCCCCCGGCAGGGCTTTTACTGAAGCTTTCTTT. Protein product: CASNPPGRAFTEAFF. The chain has TRBV19 and TRBJ1-1, with a tentative D call TRBD1 (5 bases). CDR1 LNHDA and CDR2 SQIVND come from the germline V gene (reference sequence). The CDR3 covers 15 residues. Deletions cut 7 bases from V and 5 bases from J, with 20 bases between. The entire variable domain, with the rest obtained from reference TRBV19 and TRBJ1-1, is as follows: DGGITQSPKYLFRKEGQNVTLSCEQNLNHDAMYWYRQDPGQGLRLIYYSQIVNDFQKGDIAEGYSVSREKKESFPLTVTSAQKNPTAFYLCASNPPGRAFTEAFFGQGTRLTVV.

The chain employs TRBV5-6 and TRBJ1-1, with D maybe TRBD1 (5 bases). V lost 3 bases and J 1 base, leaving 7 bases between the germline ends. This CDR3 is 13 amino acids long. Looked up from germline, CDR1 is SGHDT and CDR2 is YYEEEE. For the CDR3, the DNA is TGTGCCAGCAGCTACGGGGGGAACACTGAAGCTTTCTTT. Amino acids: CASSYGGNTEAFF.

Concerning this clone: One end of the junction does not line up with germline, which may come from a read error. The chain couples TRBV7-9 to TRBJ2-7; possible D gene TRBD1, 5 bases. Germline V lookup: CDR1 SEHNR, CDR2 FQNEAQ (reference sequence). The CDR3 length is 13 residues. The CDR3 spells CASSLAQGFGPNF. CDR3 coding DNA: TGTGCCAGCAGCTTAGCCCAGGGTTTCGGTCCGAACTTC.

This rearrangement joins TRBV4-1 to TRBJ1-4; no definite D call. Germline V gene data show CDR1 as MGHRA and CDR2 as YSYEKL. V lost 0 bases to trimming and J lost 6 bases, with 11 bases between them. This CDR3 region has 15 residues. This CDR3 reads CASSQEATPYEKLFF. In DNA form, the CDR3 reads TGCGCCAGCAGCCAAGAGGCAACCCCCTATGAAAAACTGTTTTTT.

The rearrangement uses TRBV5-1 and TRBJ1-5; 8 bases map to TRBD1. Per germline, CDR1 SGHRS and CDR2 YFSETQ. The CDR3 is 14 amino acids. With V trimmed by 4 bases and J by 7 bases, 7 bases remained unmatched. CDR3 in amino acids: CASSPGTGRQPQHF. CDR3 in DNA: TGCGCCAGCAGCCCCGGGACAGGAAGGCAGCCCCAGCATTTT.

This clone was seen a few times. The rearrangement uses TRBV4-1 and TRBJ2-2; 12 nucleotides match TRBD2. With 1 base clipped from V and 8 bases from J, the junction kept 2 bases outside the gene matches. The CDR3 has 15 amino acids. The V gene's germline CDR1 is MGHRA and CDR2 YSYEKL. The CDR3 region is CASSQASGRAGELFF. DNA for the CDR3: TGCGCCAGCAGCCAAGCTAGCGGGAGGGCTGGGGAGCTGTTTTTT.